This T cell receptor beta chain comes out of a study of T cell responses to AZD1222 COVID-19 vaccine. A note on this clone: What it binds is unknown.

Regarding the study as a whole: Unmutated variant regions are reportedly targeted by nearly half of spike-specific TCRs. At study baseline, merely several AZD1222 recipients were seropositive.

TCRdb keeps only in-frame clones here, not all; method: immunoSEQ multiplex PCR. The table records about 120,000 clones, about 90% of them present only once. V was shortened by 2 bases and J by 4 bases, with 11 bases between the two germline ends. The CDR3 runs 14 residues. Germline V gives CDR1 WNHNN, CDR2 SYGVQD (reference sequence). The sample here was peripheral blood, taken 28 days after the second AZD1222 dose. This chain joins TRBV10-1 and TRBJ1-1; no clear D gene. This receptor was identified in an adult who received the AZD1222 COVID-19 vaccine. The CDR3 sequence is CASSEGAASTEAFF. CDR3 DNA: TGCGCCAGCAGTGAGGGTGCGGCCAGCACTGAAGCTTTCTTT.